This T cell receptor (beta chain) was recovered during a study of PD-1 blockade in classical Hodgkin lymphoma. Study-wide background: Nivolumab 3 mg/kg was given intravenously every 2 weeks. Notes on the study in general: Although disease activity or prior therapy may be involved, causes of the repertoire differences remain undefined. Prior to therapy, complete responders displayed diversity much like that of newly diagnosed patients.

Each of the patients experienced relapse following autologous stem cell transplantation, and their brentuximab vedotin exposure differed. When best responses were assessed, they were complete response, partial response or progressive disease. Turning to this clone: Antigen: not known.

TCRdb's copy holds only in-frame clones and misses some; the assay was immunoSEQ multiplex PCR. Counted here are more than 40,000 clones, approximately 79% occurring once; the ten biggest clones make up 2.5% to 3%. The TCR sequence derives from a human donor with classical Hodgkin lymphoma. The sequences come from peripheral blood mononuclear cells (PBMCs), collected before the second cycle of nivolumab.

The CDR3 region is CASSNMGTSGDEQYF. CDR3 sequence (DNA): TGCGCCAGCAGCAACATGGGGACTAGCGGAGACGAGCAGTACTTC. The chain couples TRBV4-3 to TRBJ2-7; TRBD2 aligns across 11 bases. Per the germline V gene, CDR1 is LGHNA and CDR2 is YSLEER. CDR3 length equals 15 residues. The J segment lost 5 bases and the V segment lost 5 bases, leaving 8 bases of the junction unmatched.